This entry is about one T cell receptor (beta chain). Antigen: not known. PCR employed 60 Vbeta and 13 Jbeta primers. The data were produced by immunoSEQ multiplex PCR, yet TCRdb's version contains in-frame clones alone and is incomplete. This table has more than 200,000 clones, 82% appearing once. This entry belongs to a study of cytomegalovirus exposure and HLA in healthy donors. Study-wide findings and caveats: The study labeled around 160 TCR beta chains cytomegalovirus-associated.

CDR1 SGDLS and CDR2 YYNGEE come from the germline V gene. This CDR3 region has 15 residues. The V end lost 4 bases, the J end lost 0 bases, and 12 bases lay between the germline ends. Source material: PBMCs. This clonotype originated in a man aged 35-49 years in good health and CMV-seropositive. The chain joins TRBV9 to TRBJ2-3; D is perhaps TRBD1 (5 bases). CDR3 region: CASSPSRTSTDTQYF. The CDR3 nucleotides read TGTGCCAGCAGCCCCAGTCGGACAAGCACAGATACGCAGTATTTT.